One and the same sample provided the 30 T cell receptor beta chains below, sequenced in a study of blood T cell repertoires in COVID-19. Profiled with immunoSEQ multiplex PCR; TCRdb holds only in-frame clones, not every one. Seen here are 120,000 to 150,000 clones, 88% observed once, and the top ten hold 10%. Material for sequencing was peripheral blood. These receptors all come from a man aged 45-65 years with active or convalescent COVID-19.

The genes are TRBV18 and TRBJ2-1, with 9 bases lining up with TRBD1. Trimming removed 5 bases from V and 4 bases from J; junction bases left unmatched: 9. The CDR3 is made up of 16 amino acids. The germline gives CDR1 KGHSH, CDR2 LQKENI. The CDR3 loop reads CASSSPTGGGYNEQFF. The CDR3 DNA sequence: TGTGCCAGCTCATCCCCCACAGGGGGCGGGTACAATGAGCAGTTCTTC.

The rearrangement joins TRBV6-5 to TRBJ1-2, with 7 bases lining up with TRBD1. Germline assignment: CDR1 MNHEY and CDR2 SVGAGI. There are 13 residues in the CDR3. The trim removed 3 bases at V and 8 bases at J, leaving 6 bases unmatched. CDR3 region: CASSYPGTEGYTF. CDR3 bases: TGTGCCAGCAGTTATCCCGGGACAGAGGGCTACACCTTC.

The CDR3 protein is CASSFRHRGSNQPQHF. For the CDR3, the DNA is TGCGCCAGCAGCTTTCGTCATAGGGGCTCCAATCAGCCCCAGCATTTT. The gene calls are TRBV5-1 and TRBJ1-5; D might be TRBD1 (5 bases). CDR1 and CDR2 (germline): SGHRS, YFSETQ. CDR3 length equals 16 residues. Between the trimmed V and J ends, which lost 2 bases and 3 bases, there was a span of 15 bases.

V and J are TRBV6-5 and TRBJ2-7; D possibly corresponds to TRBD2 (6 bases). The CDR3 has 14 amino acids. Germline V gene data show CDR1 as MNHEY and CDR2 as SVGAGI. The ends were cut back, 2 bases at V and 4 bases at J, with 12 bases in the middle. For the CDR3, the DNA is TGTGCCAGCAGTTACGGCGGGACCGGGTACGAGCAGTACTTC. It yields the protein CASSYGGTGYEQYF.

V and J are TRBV20-1 and TRBJ2-1, with TRBD2 matching over 12 bases. The CDR3 covers 15 residues. Germline V lookup: CDR1 DFQATT, CDR2 SNEGSKA (reference sequence). The junction had 11 bases not matched to a gene; V was cut back by 3 bases and J by 11 bases. The CDR3 protein is CSASVASGREKKQFF. The CDR3 nucleotides are TGCAGTGCTAGTGTGGCTAGCGGGAGGGAAAAAAAGCAGTTCTTC.

The chain is built from TRBV28 and TRBJ2-7, with D possibly matching TRBD1 (5 bases). Germline V gene lookup returns CDR1 MDHEN and CDR2 SYDVKM. The CDR3 length is 13 residues. The V gene lost 6 bases and the J gene lost 7 bases, with 16 bases spanning the gap. CDR3 sequence reads: CASSPALGPEQYF. CDR3 in DNA: TGTGCCAGCAGCCCCGCGTTGGGGCCTGAGCAGTACTTC.

This rearrangement joins TRBV2 to TRBJ1-5, with 8 nucleotides matching TRBD1. With V trimmed by 5 bases and J by 4 bases, 4 bases remained unmatched. The germline gives CDR1 SNHLY, CDR2 FYNNEI. The CDR3 sequence is 14 residues long. The CDR3 region is CASSQDRVNQPQHF. CDR3 DNA sequence: TGTGCCAGCAGTCAGGACAGGGTAAATCAGCCCCAGCATTTT.

Concerning this clone itself: Mismatch with germline at one junction end may stem from a read error. J is TRBJ2-3 and V is TRBV7-3; D remains unclear. CDR1 is SGHTA, CDR2 FQGTGA, per germline. CDR3 length equals 14 residues. This CDR3 reads CASRLSAVADTQYF. The CDR3 DNA is TGTGCCAGCCGCTTAAGTGCGGTGGCAGATACGCAGTATTTT. Supplemented by reference TRBV7-3 and TRBJ2-3, the full variable domain reads GAGVSQTPSNKVTEKGKYVELRCDPISGHTALYWYRQSLGQGPEFLIYFQGTGAADDSGLPNDRFFAVRPEGSVSTLKIQRTERGDSAVYLCASRLSAVADTQYFGPGTRLTVL.

The V gene is TRBV19, the J gene TRBJ2-2; TRBD1 agrees at 9 bases. CDR3 size: 15 residues. Germline-derived CDR1 and CDR2 are LNHDA and SQIVND (reference sequence). V dropped 7 bases and J dropped 7; count of bases not matched to a gene: 10. As DNA, the CDR3 is TGTGCCAGTAACACGGGACAGGGAAATGGCGGGGAGCTGTTTTTT. Translated, it gives CASNTGQGNGGELFF. Full variable domain (missing parts from reference TRBV19 and TRBJ2-2): DGGITQSPKYLFRKEGQNVTLSCEQNLNHDAMYWYRQDPGQGLRLIYYSQIVNDFQKGDIAEGYSVSREKKESFPLTVTSAQKNPTAFYLCASNTGQGNGGELFFGEGSRLTVL.

This chain connects TRBV20-1 to TRBJ2-3; D is undetermined. This CDR3 has 11 residues. V lost 5 bases and J lost 7, with 10 bases in between. Germline V gene sequence: CDR1 DFQATT, CDR2 SNEGSKA (reference sequence). Written as DNA, the CDR3 is TGCAGTGCTCCGCTGACAAATACGCAGTATTTT. Amino acids: CSAPLTNTQYF.

V and J are TRBV6-5 and TRBJ1-2; no definite D call. This CDR3 is built from 13 residues. The V and J ends lost 5 bases and 3 bases respectively, with 10 bases between them. The germline V gene encodes CDR1 MNHEY and CDR2 SVGAGI. CDR3 region: CASSTPVDYGYTF. The CDR3 coding sequence is TGTGCCAGCAGTACCCCGGTCGACTATGGCTACACCTTC.

The chain joins TRBV6-1 to TRBJ1-1; D unclear. CDR1 and CDR2 from the germline V gene are MNHNS and SASEGT. The CDR3 is made up of 15 amino acids. V lost 0 bases, J lost 0 bases, and 8 bases lay in between. The CDR3 DNA follows: TGTGCCAGCAGTGAAGCAGGCAGGTTGAACACTGAAGCTTTCTTT. Amino acids: CASSEAGRLNTEAFF.

V is TRBV28 and J is TRBJ1-1; 7 nucleotides align to TRBD1. The CDR3 totals 14 residues. The germline V gene encodes CDR1 MDHEN and CDR2 SYDVKM. J gave up 6 bases and V 2 bases, and 6 bases lay outside the gene matches. The CDR3 loop is CASSLETGLSEAFF. In nucleotides, the CDR3 is TGTGCCAGCAGTTTAGAGACAGGGTTATCTGAAGCTTTCTTT.

The rearrangement links TRBV15 to TRBJ1-3; D call uncertain. The CDR3 runs to 15 residues. CDR1 is LNHNV, CDR2 YYDKDF, per germline (reference sequence). Between the trimmed V and J ends, which lost 5 bases and 0 bases, there was a span of 11 bases. The CDR3, as DNA: TGTGCCACCAGCTCCAAGAGGTTCTCTGGAAACACCATATATTTT. Its protein product is CATSSKRFSGNTIYF. Looking up the rest from reference TRBV15 and TRBJ1-3 gives the full variable domain: DAMVIQNPRYQVTQFGKPVTLSCSQTLNHNVMYWYQQKSSQAPKLLFHYYDKDFNNEADTPDNFQSRRPNTSFCFLDIRSPGLGDTAMYLCATSSKRFSGNTIYFGEGSWLTVV.

V and J are TRBV14 and TRBJ2-5, with D possibly matching TRBD2 (8 bases). The germline gives CDR1 SGHDN, CDR2 FVKESK. There are 16 residues in the CDR3. V lost 2 bases and J 5 bases, leaving 18 bases between the germline ends. In nucleotides, the CDR3 is TGTGCCAGCAGCCAACAGGGGGGACTAGTCGGGGAGACCCAGTACTTC. Protein sequence: CASSQQGGLVGETQYF.

J is TRBJ2-7 and V is TRBV29-1, with 8 positions matching TRBD2. The CDR3 has 16 residues. The V segment lost 1 base and the J segment 3 bases; nucleotides outside the gene matches: 11. Germline CDR1 reads SQVTM; CDR2 reads ANQGSEA. CDR3 residues: CSVEGGSGTLFYEQYF. For the CDR3, the DNA is TGCAGCGTTGAAGGGGGTAGCGGGACCCTATTCTACGAGCAGTACTTC.

This clone was observed a few times. The J gene is TRBJ2-7, the V gene TRBV25-1; 7 bases agree with TRBD1. Germline V CDR1 and CDR2: MGHDK, SYGVNS. Losses at the gene ends were 8 bases for V and 6 bases for J; bases not matched to a gene: 4. This CDR3 is built from 11 residues. The CDR3 coding sequence is TGTGCCAGCTCGGCAGGGGGCGAGCAGTACTTC. Residues: CASSAGGEQYF.

V is TRBV27 and J is TRBJ2-5; weak D call: TRBD2 (5 bases). Germline assignment: CDR1 MNHEY and CDR2 SMNVEV (reference sequence). V was trimmed by 4 bases and J by 1 base, leaving 7 bases between them. This CDR3 region has 13 residues. CDR3 coding DNA: TGTGCCAGCAGTTCGGACTTCCAAGAGACCCAGTACTTC. Translation: CASSSDFQETQYF.

This chain's CDR3 is CASSENADQPQHF. CDR3 nucleotide sequence: TGTGCCAGCAGCGAAAATGCGGATCAGCCCCAGCATTTT. The chain recombines TRBV7-9 with TRBJ1-5, with no clear D. V lost 5 bases, J lost 5 bases, and 10 bases lay in between. Germline CDR1 SEHNR, CDR2 FQNEAQ (reference sequence). This CDR3 has 13 residues.

The genes are TRBV2 and TRBJ1-5; tentative D call: TRBD1 (5 bases). This CDR3 is 15 amino acids long. CDR1 is SNHLY and CDR2 is FYNNEI in the germline V gene. V lost 5 bases and J 8 bases, leaving 19 bases between the germline ends. The CDR3 coding sequence is TGTGCCAGCAGTTTAGGGGTCTCAGGGATCAAGCCCCAGCATTTT. This translates into CASSLGVSGIKPQHF.

The chain recombines TRBV3-1 (or the pseudogene TRBV3-2) with TRBJ2-2; D not certain. The V and J ends lost 4 bases and 1 base respectively, with 4 bases between them. Germline V gene lookup returns CDR1 LGHDT and CDR2 YNNKEL (reference sequence). The CDR3 extends over 13 amino acids. The chain's CDR3 is CASSPRNTGELFF. CDR3 in DNA: TGTGCCAGCAGCCCTAGGAACACCGGGGAGCTGTTTTTT.

This chain links TRBV5-1 with TRBJ2-3; D gene unclear. The CDR3 loop spans 12 amino acids. From germline, CDR1 is SGHRS and CDR2 YFSETQ. Between the trimmed V and J ends, which lost 4 bases and 11 bases, there was a span of 14 bases. The CDR3 region is CASSQDSQRQYF. CDR3 in DNA: TGCGCCAGCAGCCAAGACTCTCAGAGGCAGTATTTT.

The chain recombines TRBV10-1 with TRBJ2-2; D not resolved. CDR3 length: 13 residues. V was cut by 0 bases and J by 7 bases, with 6 bases left in between. CDR1 WNHNN and CDR2 SYGVQD come from the germline V gene (reference sequence). Here the CDR3 DNA reads TGCGCCAGCAGTGAGTCAATCATCGGGGAGCTGTTTTTT. Its translation is CASSESIIGELFF.

This rearrangement joins TRBV4-2 to TRBJ1-4; no firm D call. The germline gives CDR1 LGHNA, CDR2 YNFKEQ. The length of the CDR3 is 13 residues. V lost 2 bases and J 8 bases, leaving 9 bases between the germline ends. The CDR3 DNA is TGTGCCAGCAGCCAATATCCAGGCGAAAAACTGTTTTTT. Its translation: CASSQYPGEKLFF.

The rearrangement joins TRBV5-1 to TRBJ2-5; 10 nucleotides match TRBD2. J lost 2 bases, V lost 7 bases, and 11 bases had no gene match. This CDR3 is 16 amino acids long. Germline V gives CDR1 SGHRS, CDR2 YFSETQ. DNA of the CDR3: TGCGCCAGCTCCCTACCGGGACTAGCGCTACAAGAGACCCAGTACTTC. This translates into CASSLPGLALQETQYF.

This chain uses TRBV14 with TRBJ2-3; TRBD1 is a possible D gene (5 bases). Germline CDR1 SGHDN, CDR2 FVKESK. Trimming took 2 bases from V and 11 from J, leaving 17 bases between them. The CDR3 sequence is 14 residues long. In DNA, the CDR3 is TGTGCCAGCAGCCAAAGGGGTTCTCTAGGGGTGCAGTATTTT. Residues: CASSQRGSLGVQYF.

The genes are TRBV5-1 and TRBJ2-5, with D maybe TRBD2 (7 bases). Trimming stripped 0 bases from V and 4 bases from J, with 13 bases between. The germline gives CDR1 SGHRS, CDR2 YFSETQ. The CDR3 spans 15 residues. The CDR3 loop is CASSLDRGAGETQYF. CDR3 sequence (DNA): TGCGCCAGCAGCTTGGACCGGGGGGCGGGAGAGACCCAGTACTTC. The full variable domain, completed using reference TRBV5-1 and TRBJ2-5, is KAGVTQTPRYLIKTRGQQVTLSCSPISGHRSVSWYQQTPGQGLQFLFEYFSETQRNKGNFPGRFSGRQFSNSRSEMNVSTLELGDSALYLCASSLDRGAGETQYFGPGTRLLVL.

This sequence joins TRBV7-3 and TRBJ2-2; possibly TRBD1 for D (6 bases). CDR3 size: 16 residues. Trimming took 1 base from V and 0 from J, leaving 9 bases between them. CDR1 and CDR2 from the germline V gene are SGHTA and FQGTGA. The CDR3 region is CASSLSGQTNTGELFF. Here the CDR3 DNA reads TGTGCCAGCAGCTTAAGCGGACAGACGAACACCGGGGAGCTGTTTTTT.

The sample holds one count of this clone. The chain uses TRBV9 and TRBJ2-2; 7 positions agree with TRBD1. Per the germline V gene, CDR1 is SGDLS and CDR2 is YYNGEE. The CDR3 consists of 16 residues. Trimming cost V 3 bases and J 8 bases; bases outside gene matches: 13. The CDR3 protein is CASSASGTEIRGELFF. CDR3 nucleotide sequence: TGTGCCAGCAGCGCCTCCGGGACAGAAATTCGGGGGGAGCTGTTTTTT.

The chain combines TRBV6-5 with TRBJ2-7; no definite D call. This CDR3 spans 15 amino acids. Trimming pared 8 bases from V and 5 bases from J, leaving 22 bases between. CDR1 is MNHEY, CDR2 SVGAGI, per germline. The CDR3, as DNA: TGTGCCAGCCTTGACACCTATAGTAGGCGCCACGAGCAGTACTTC. Translation: CASLDTYSRRHEQYF.